The entry below describes one T cell receptor beta chain. The sample belongs to a study of cytomegalovirus exposure and HLA in healthy donors. These donors counted as nominally healthy when sampled, but unrecorded immune exposures were likely. CDR1 and CDR2 from the germline V gene are SGHTA and FQGTGA. Trimming stripped 2 bases from V and 3 bases from J, with 15 bases between. CDR3 length equals 16 residues. Primers for the PCR totalled 60 Vbeta and 13 Jbeta. Produced via immunoSEQ multiplex PCR; TCRdb's table is partial and in-frame only. The sample yields more than 95,000 clones, about 77% seen once.

The TCR sequence derives from a woman between 18 and 29 years old in good health and CMV-seropositive. The chain combines TRBV7-3 with TRBJ2-3; perhaps TRBD1 as D (6 bases). The specimen sequenced was PBMCs. The CDR3 reads CASSLGPGQGTDTQYF. CDR3 coding DNA: TGTGCCAGCAGCTTAGGCCCGGGGCAGGGGACAGATACGCAGTATTTT.